This T cell receptor (beta chain) was sequenced in a study of radiation and T cells in renal cell carcinoma. The CDR3 extends over 13 amino acids. CDR1 MRHNA and CDR2 SNTAGT come from the germline V gene. V was clipped by 6 bases and J by 0 bases, with 7 bases between them. General observations from the study: Top tumor clonotypes rose in blood 2 weeks post-radiation, then contracted.

Time point given: blood 4 weeks post-SBRT, at nephrectomy. Described treatment: 15 Gy SBRT to primary tumor, nephrectomy 4 weeks later. Nephrectomy followed 15 Gy stereotactic body radiation by 4 weeks. Radiation-treated patients gave blood at baseline, week 2 and week 4. The patient's renal cell carcinoma had clear cell pathology. In the case of this clone: Antigen unknown.

The protocol was immunoSEQ multiplex PCR, while the TCRdb copy is restricted to in-frame clones and leaves out a portion. The sample lists approximately 65,000 clones; about 74% were seen once. The starting material was blood, obtained from a patient whose treatment included radiotherapy and nephrectomy. This sequence originates from a man aged 55 to 70 with renal cell carcinoma. The chain links TRBV6-4 to TRBJ2-3; D remains ambiguous. The CDR3 region is CASSASSTDTQYF. The DNA for the CDR3 is TGTGCCAGCAGCGCGTCTAGCACAGATACGCAGTATTTT.